This T cell receptor beta chain stems from a study of cytomegalovirus exposure and HLA in healthy donors. The primer mix had 60 Vbeta and 13 Jbeta primers. TCRdb keeps only in-frame clones here, not all; method: immunoSEQ multiplex PCR. The sample records 150,000 to 200,000 clones, approximately 85% being singletons. Findings and caveats of the study: DRB1 had the most TCR associations and HLA-C the fewest, a later analysis found, with rates varying by HLA locus.

V gave up 0 bases and J gave up 3 bases, with 12 bases separating them. This CDR3 has 15 amino acids. Per germline, CDR1 SGHTS and CDR2 YDEGEE. For this clone: Antigen specificity is unknown.

V usage is TRBV5-8 and J usage is TRBJ1-1; weak D call: TRBD1 (6 bases). Material for sequencing was PBMCs. The receptor's source is a girl between 5 and 17 years old in good health and CMV-seropositive. CDR3 loop: CASSLVIGGHTEAFF. In nucleotides, the CDR3 is TGTGCCAGCAGCTTGGTAATTGGGGGCCACACTGAAGCTTTCTTT.